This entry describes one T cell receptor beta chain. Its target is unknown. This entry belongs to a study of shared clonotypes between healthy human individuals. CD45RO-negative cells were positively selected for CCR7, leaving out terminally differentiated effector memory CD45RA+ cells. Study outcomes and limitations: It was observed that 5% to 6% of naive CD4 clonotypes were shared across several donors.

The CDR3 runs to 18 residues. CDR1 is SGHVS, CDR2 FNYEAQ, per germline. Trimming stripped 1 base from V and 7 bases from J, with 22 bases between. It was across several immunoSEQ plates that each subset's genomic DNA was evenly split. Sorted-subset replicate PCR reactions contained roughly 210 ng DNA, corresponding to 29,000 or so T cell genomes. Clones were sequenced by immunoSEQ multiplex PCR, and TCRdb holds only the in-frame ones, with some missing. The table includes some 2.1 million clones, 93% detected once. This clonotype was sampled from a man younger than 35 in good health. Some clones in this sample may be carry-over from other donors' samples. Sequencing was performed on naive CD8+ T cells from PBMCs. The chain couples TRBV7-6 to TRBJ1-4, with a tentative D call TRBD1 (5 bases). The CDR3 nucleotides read TGTGCCAGCAGCTTAGATGCTGTCGGTATCGGGGCCGGTGAAAAACTGTTTTTT. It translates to CASSLDAVGIGAGEKLFF.